This TCR beta chain was sequenced during a study of T cell repertoires in cytomegalovirus infection. A single record per CDR3 protein comes from TCRdb applying MiXCR to the reads. The table includes 110,000 to 150,000 distinct CDR3 sequences, more than 25% detected once. Findings and limits, study-wide: Clonotype analysis showed dominance of the ex vivo response by HLA-C-restricted CMV-specific TCR beta clonotypes.

As for this clonotype: Its antigen is unidentified.

Trimming at V came to 3 bases and at J to 5 bases, leaving 21 bases not matched to a gene. Germline values: CDR1 LGHNA, CDR2 YSLEER. The length of the CDR3 is 19 residues. The receptor comes from a human donor in good health (CMV status not recorded). Some clones in this sample may be carry-over from other donors' samples. The sequenced sample was CD8+ T cells from cultured PBMCs, obtained from culture after CMV antigen stimulation. This sequence joins TRBV4-3 and TRBJ1-1; 7 positions match TRBD1. The CDR3 protein is CASSHPRSAGGIRATEAFF. In DNA form, the CDR3 reads TGCGCCAGCAGCCACCCCCGCTCGGCAGGGGGGATCAGGGCGACTGAAGCTTTCTTT.